This T cell receptor (beta chain) is from a study of CD8+ T cells in alopecia areata (dated 2018 in TCRdb). General notes on the study: The treated patients took part in an open-label pilot trial in which moderate-to-severe alopecia areata was treated with oral tofacitinib at 5 to 10 mg twice daily. Patients received tofacitinib for 6 to 18 months and were then followed off drug for 6 months to check for delayed response and recurrence. In both human patients and the C3H/HeJ mouse model, the study applied high-throughput TCRbeta sequencing to look at T cell clonal expansion in alopecia areata. On the human side, TCRbeta sequencing was run on scalp tissue and on sorted CD4+ and CD8+ peripheral blood T cells from healthy controls and from alopecia areata patients with either patchy or totalis/universalis disease. Biopsies were taken from tofacitinib-treated patients at baseline and again at 4 and 24 weeks into treatment, and several of those patients also had a later scalp biopsy. Scalp clonality was compared among normal scalp (n=4), patchy alopecia areata scalp (n=8), and alopecia totalis/universalis scalp (n=8). RNA was obtained with the PAXgene miRNA kit for fixed scalp, the miRNeasy kit for PBMCs, and the RNeasy kit for mouse skin. TCRbeta CDR3 regions were amplified by immunoSEQ multiplex PCR with 35 Vbeta forward and 13 Jbeta reverse primers.

Overall results and qualifications from the work: Compared with normal scalp, lesional scalp had higher clonality and more expanded CD8+ clones, particularly in alopecia totalis/universalis, a pattern that suggests antigenic drive. Resident alphabeta T cells in normal human skin are also sequenced, complicating scalp TCR repertoire analysis, unlike mouse skin dominated by gammadelta T cells. Compared with mice, TCR sequences shared between patients were less clear, possibly partly because of HLA diversity across the patient population.

Its CDR3 holds 14 amino acids, cysteine through phenylalanine. Kept here is only the CDR3 DNA, which spans 42 bases and is read in frame from base 1. The germline V gene (reference sequence) specifies LNHDA as CDR1 and SQIVND as CDR2. V was cut back by 6 bases and J by 0 bases, leaving a gap of 8 bases between them. This clone has a handful of counts. No cognate antigen has been identified for it. Per-nucleotide qualities are absent, and no much larger clonotype sits a single base away. Lesional scalp punch biopsies and peripheral blood were obtained from alopecia areata patients. PBMCs were isolated by density centrifugation and stained for CD3, CD4 and CD8, after which CD4+ and CD8+ T cells were sorted on a FACSAria. The library was prepared using the immunoSEQ multiplex PCR assay. RNA was extracted from all samples and reverse transcribed into cDNA, which served as template for TCR sequencing. First-strand cDNA was synthesized using SuperScript III with a 2:1 mix of oligo-dT and random hexamers. A synthetic immune receptor repertoire was used to gauge amplification bias, and whatever bias remained was removed computationally. In the original analysis: After raw reads were preprocessed to remove errors, the CDR3 was defined following IMGT conventions as running from the conserved cysteine to phenylalanine. To get clonality, Shannon entropy was normalized by log2 of the number of productive unique TCRs and the result was subtracted from 1. CD4 or CD8 identity of scalp clones was inferred by cross-referencing scalp TCRbeta sequences with sorted blood CD4 and CD8 repertoires. The table was pulled from immuneACCESS by TCRdb, which kept in-frame rearrangements only. Such tables lose some clones; where checked, under half of the loss comes from unresolved V genes, and the rest has no known cause. The V and J calls and clone size were taken over from that table, and D and trimming were inferred from the DNA. The sample profile shows 110,000 or so clones; roughly two fifths of them were found once. The leading ten clones occupy 2.5% to 3.5% of the sample.

The TCR originated in a human donor with alopecia areata. The chain was built from TRBV19 and TRBJ1-4; the D gene is not confidently resolved. Sequencing was performed on CD4+ T cells sorted from blood. The CDR3 protein: CASSDGSTNEKLFF. The DNA sequence follows: TGTGCCAGTAGCGATGGTTCAACTAATGAAAAACTGTTTTTT.